This TCR beta chain is from a study of blood T cell repertoires in COVID-19. In the study overall: COVID-19 samples from acute and convalescent phases originated in the United States, Italy and Spain.

Trimming shortened V by 4 bases and J by 2 bases, and 11 bases separated the two germline ends. Germline CDR1 SGHAT, CDR2 FQNNGV. The CDR3 totals 15 residues. This clone was detected only a few times. Seattle's cohort entered during active infection and was followed longitudinally. Assay: immunoSEQ multiplex PCR; the TCRdb copy retains only in-frame clones and omits some. The sample includes 90,000 to 100,000 clones, under 90% of them seen just once. This TCR was recovered from a man in his 60s with COVID-19, enrolled during active disease. This chain links TRBV11-2 with TRBJ2-2; the D gene is possibly TRBD2 (6 bases). The sample comprised peripheral blood. The CDR3 here is CASSSVLANTGELFF. CDR3 coding DNA: TGTGCCAGCAGCTCCGTACTAGCAAACACCGGGGAGCTGTTTTTT.